One and the same sample provided the 12 T cell receptor beta chains below, sequenced in a study of blood T cell repertoires in COVID-19. Measured with immunoSEQ multiplex PCR; TCRdb has only the in-frame clones, and not every one. The table shows a few hundred thousand clones, with roughly nine tenths occurring only once. The specimen sequenced was peripheral blood. All receptors derive from a man between 18 and 29 years old who had recovered from COVID-19.

V gene TRBV4-1 combines with J gene TRBJ1-5, with 7 bases identical to TRBD1. This CDR3 has 17 residues. Trimming at V came to 0 bases and at J to 9 bases, leaving 14 bases not matched to a gene. Germline V gives CDR1 MGHRA, CDR2 YSYEKL. The CDR3 sequence is CASSQDPQDRAGGPQHF. Here the CDR3 DNA reads TGCGCCAGCAGCCAAGATCCACAAGACAGGGCTGGTGGGCCCCAGCATTTT.

This sequence joins TRBV27 and TRBJ1-2; maybe TRBD1 (6 bases). Looked up from germline, CDR1 is MNHEY and CDR2 is SMNVEV (reference sequence). This CDR3 comprises 13 residues. Trimming pared 5 bases from V and 7 bases from J, leaving 14 bases between. Written as DNA, the CDR3 is TGTGCCAGCAGTGTCTCACAGGGCTCTGGCTACACCTTC. This encodes CASSVSQGSGYTF.

The CDR3 is CASSLGPGLSGNTIYF. The CDR3, as DNA: TGCGCCAGCAGCTTGGGACCAGGGCTCTCTGGAAACACCATATATTTT. The chain has TRBV5-1 and TRBJ1-3; the D gene is possibly TRBD1 (5 bases). The germline V gene has CDR1 SGHRS and CDR2 YFSETQ. Between the trimmed V and J ends, which lost 0 bases and 0 bases, there was a span of 10 bases. This CDR3 spans 16 amino acids.

The genes are TRBV3-1 (or the pseudogene TRBV3-2) and TRBJ2-1; 7 bases line up with TRBD2. CDR1 and CDR2 (germline): LGHDT, YNNKEL (reference sequence). This CDR3 has 18 amino acids. V shed 1 base and J 5 bases; nucleotides not matched to a gene: 14. CDR3: CASSQGAGWDYQNNEQFF. The CDR3 DNA reads as TGTGCCAGCAGCCAAGGGGCGGGCTGGGACTACCAAAACAATGAGCAGTTCTTC.

This clone was picked up a small number of times. The chain uses TRBV7-9 and TRBJ1-2; D gene uncertain. V was pared by 1 base and J by 4 bases, with 13 bases between. This CDR3 contains 15 residues. Germline V CDR1 and CDR2: SEHNR, FQNEAQ (reference sequence). CDR3 DNA: TGTGCCAGCAGCTTAGGTCGAGGGAGCGGCTATGGCTACACCTTC. Amino acid sequence: CASSLGRGSGYGYTF.

In DNA, the CDR3 is TGTGCCAGCAGTACCCGACCCAGGGGCGGGGAGCTGTTTTTT. Translation: CASSTRPRGGELFF. This chain connects TRBV6-5 to TRBJ2-2, with D perhaps matching TRBD1 (6 bases). The V and J ends lost 5 bases and 7 bases respectively, with 14 bases between them. Germline loops: CDR1 MNHEY, CDR2 SVGAGI. The CDR3 consists of 14 residues.

The CDR3 is CASSRSAGMANEKLFF. In DNA form, the CDR3 reads TGTGCCAGCAGTCGTTCCGCGGGGATGGCTAATGAAAAACTGTTTTTT. V gene TRBV7-8 combines with J gene TRBJ1-4, with unresolved D. The length of the CDR3 is 16 residues. Germline CDR1 reads SGHVS; CDR2 reads FQNEAQ. Trimming left V 6 bases short and J 3 bases short, with 17 bases between. Using reference TRBV7-8 and TRBJ1-4 for the parts outside the CDR3, the full variable domain is GAGVSQSPRYKVAKRGQDVALRCDPISGHVSLFWYQQALGQGPEFLTYFQNEAQLDKSGLPSDRFFAERPEGSVSTLKIQRTQQEDSAVYLCASSRSAGMANEKLFFGSGTQLSVL.

The chain recombines TRBV28 with TRBJ2-2, with a possible D match to TRBD2 (5 bases). Germline lookup yields CDR1 MDHEN and CDR2 SYDVKM. This CDR3 is built from 13 residues. The CDR3 coding sequence is TGTGCTGCTTCCGGAGGGAACACCGGGGAGCTGTTTTTT. Translation gives CAASGGNTGELFF.

The chain combines TRBV6-5 with TRBJ1-1; TRBD1 aligns across 7 bases. Germline V gives CDR1 MNHEY, CDR2 SVGAGI. This CDR3 is built from 13 residues. V lost 7 bases and J lost 10; bases outside the gene matches: 12. As DNA, the CDR3 is TGTGCCAGCAACATGAAGGGGGCGTTGGGAGCTTTCTTT. Translation gives CASNMKGALGAFF.

The rearrangement uses TRBV5-6 and TRBJ1-1; TRBD1 matches 8 bases. Germline assignment: CDR1 SGHDT and CDR2 YYEEEE. This CDR3 has 14 amino acids. Trimming took 4 bases from V and 4 from J; bases not matched to a gene: 6. The CDR3, as DNA: TGTGCCAGCAGCACACCGGGACAGGCCACTGAAGCTTTCTTT. The encoded protein is CASSTPGQATEAFF. Variable domain in full (rest from reference TRBV5-6 and TRBJ1-1): DAGVTQSPTHLIKTRGQQVTLRCSPKSGHDTVSWYQQALGQGPQFIFQYYEEEERQRGNFPDRFSGHQFPNYSSELNVNALLLGDSALYLCASSTPGQATEAFFGQGTRLTVV.

This chain links TRBV7-9 with TRBJ1-1, with TRBD1 matching over 7 bases. This CDR3 comprises 12 residues. Looked up from germline, CDR1 is SEHNR and CDR2 is FQNEAQ (reference sequence). After removal of 5 bases from V and 7 bases from J, the junction contained 4 bases not matched to a gene. The CDR3 nucleotides are TGTGCCAGCAGCGACAGGGCTTTTGAAGCTTTCTTT. It encodes CASSDRAFEAFF.

The chain employs TRBV3-1 (or the pseudogene TRBV3-2) and TRBJ2-1, with 7 bases identical to TRBD2. CDR3 length: 17 amino acids. V lost 5 bases to trimming and J lost 5 bases; unmatched junction nucleotides: 15. From germline, CDR1 is LGHDT and CDR2 YNNKEL (reference sequence). DNA for the CDR3: TGTGCCAGCAGCAAGGGGCCGCGGCGGGAGATCGACAATGAGCAGTTCTTC. It is translated as CASSKGPRREIDNEQFF.